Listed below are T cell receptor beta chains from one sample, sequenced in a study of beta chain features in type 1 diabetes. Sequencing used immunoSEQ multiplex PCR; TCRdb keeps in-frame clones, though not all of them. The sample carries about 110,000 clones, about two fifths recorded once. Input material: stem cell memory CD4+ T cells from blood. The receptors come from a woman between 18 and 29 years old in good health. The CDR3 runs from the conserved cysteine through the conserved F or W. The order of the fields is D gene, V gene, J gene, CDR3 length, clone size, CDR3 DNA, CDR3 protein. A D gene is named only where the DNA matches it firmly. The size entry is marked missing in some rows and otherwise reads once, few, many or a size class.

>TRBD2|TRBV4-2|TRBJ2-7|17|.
TGTGCCAGCAGCCAACATACCTCGGGGGGTTGGGGCTACGAGCAGTACTTC
CASSQHTSGGWGYEQYF
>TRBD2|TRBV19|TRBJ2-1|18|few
TGTGCCAGTAGTATTAGACTAGCGGGAGCCACCACCTACAATGAGCAGTTCTTC
CASSIRLAGATTYNEQFF
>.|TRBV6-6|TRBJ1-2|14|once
TGTGCCAGCAGGGCAGGGTCCTTGGACTATGGCTACACCTTC
CASRAGSLDYGYTF
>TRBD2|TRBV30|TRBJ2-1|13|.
TGTGCCTGGAAGCTAGCGGGCTACAATGAGCAGTTCTTC
CAWKLAGYNEQFF
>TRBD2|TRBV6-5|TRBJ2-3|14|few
TGTGCCAGCAAGCGGGAGGGCCTTGGGGGTACGCAGTATTTT
CASKREGLGGTQYF
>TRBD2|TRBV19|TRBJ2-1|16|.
TGTGCCAGTAGACCTTCTAGGACTAGCTCCTACAATGAGCAGTTCTTC
CASRPSRTSSYNEQFF
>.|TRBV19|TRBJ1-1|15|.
TGTGCCAGTAGTACGTGGGTCAGGCTGAACACTGAAGCTTTCTTT
CASSTWVRLNTEAFF
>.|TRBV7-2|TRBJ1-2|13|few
TGTGCCAGCAGCTTAGCGCCTGGAGTTCGCTACACCTTC
CASSLAPGVRYTF
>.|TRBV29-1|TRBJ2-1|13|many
TGCAGCGTTGGAGGGCACGGTAACAATGAGCAGTTCTTC
CSVGGHGNNEQFF
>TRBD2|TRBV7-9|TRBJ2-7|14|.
TGTGCCAGCAGCTTAGTTGCGGGAGTGAGAGAGCAGTACTTC
CASSLVAGVREQYF
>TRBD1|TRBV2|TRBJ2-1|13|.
TGTGCCAGCATTGACACAACAGGGGCTGAGCAGTTCTTC
CASIDTTGAEQFF
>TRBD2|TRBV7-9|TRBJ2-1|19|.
TGTGCCAGCAGCCCTTGGACTAGCGGGAGGCCCGGCTCCTACAATGAGCAGTTCTTC
CASSPWTSGRPGSYNEQFF
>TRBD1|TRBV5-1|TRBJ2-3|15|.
TGCGCCAGCAGCTCGGACAGGTTGCGGACAGATACGCAGTATTTT
CASSSDRLRTDTQYF